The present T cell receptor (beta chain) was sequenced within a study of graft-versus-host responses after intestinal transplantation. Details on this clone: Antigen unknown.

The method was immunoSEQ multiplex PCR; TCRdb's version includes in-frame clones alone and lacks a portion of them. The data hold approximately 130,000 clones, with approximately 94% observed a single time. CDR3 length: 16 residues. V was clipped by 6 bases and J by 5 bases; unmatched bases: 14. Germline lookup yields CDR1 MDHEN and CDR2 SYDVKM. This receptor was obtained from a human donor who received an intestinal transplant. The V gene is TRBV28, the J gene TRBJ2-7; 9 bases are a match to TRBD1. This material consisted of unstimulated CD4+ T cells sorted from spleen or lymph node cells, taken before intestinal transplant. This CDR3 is CASRRSPWTGVHEQYF. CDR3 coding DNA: TGTGCCAGCAGGAGGAGTCCCTGGACAGGGGTCCACGAGCAGTACTTC. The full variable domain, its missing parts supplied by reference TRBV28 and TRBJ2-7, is DVKVTQSSRYLVKRTGEKVFLECVQDMDHENMFWYRQDPGLGLRLIYFSYDVKMKEKGDIPEGYSVSREKKERFSLILESASTNQTSMYLCASRRSPWTGVHEQYFGPGTRLTVT.